The 3 T cell receptor beta chains in this list originate from one sample, sequenced in a study of cytomegalovirus exposure and HLA in healthy donors. The PCR ran on 60 Vbeta and 13 Jbeta primers. Generated by immunoSEQ multiplex PCR, the TCRdb table keeps only in-frame clones and is missing some. The data contain about 200,000 clones, 70% to 85% of them seen just once; the ten biggest clones take up more than 3%. The sequenced material came from PBMCs. Source of these receptors: a man aged 35-49 years in good health and CMV-seropositive.

This clone appeared a single time. The rearrangement links TRBV7-8 to TRBJ1-2; TRBD1 matches 7 bases. V lost 3 bases and J lost 8; bases outside the gene matches: 6. The germline V gene has CDR1 SGHVS and CDR2 FQNEAQ. CDR3 length: 13 amino acids. The CDR3 DNA is TGTGCCAGCAGCTTGTTACAGGGGAGGGGCTACACCTTC. Protein: CASSLLQGRGYTF. The variable domain in full, completed from reference TRBV7-8 and TRBJ1-2, reads GAGVSQSPRYKVAKRGQDVALRCDPISGHVSLFWYQQALGQGPEFLTYFQNEAQLDKSGLPSDRFFAERPEGSVSTLKIQRTQQEDSAVYLCASSLLQGRGYTFGSGTRLTVV.

V gene TRBV6-5 combines with J gene TRBJ1-3, with D unclear. This CDR3 has 15 amino acids. Germline V gene data show CDR1 as MNHEY and CDR2 as SVGAGI. V lost 6 bases, J lost 0 bases, and 12 bases lay in between. The CDR3 region is CASSPAGVSGNTIYF. CDR3 nucleotide sequence: TGTGCCAGCAGCCCCGCCGGGGTCTCTGGAAACACCATATATTTT.

This clone was found once. At one of its ends the junction is not consistent with the germline gene, which may arise from a read error. J is TRBJ1-2 and V is TRBV27; D is possibly TRBD1 (6 bases). This CDR3 is built from 14 residues. Germline CDR1 MNHEY, CDR2 SMNVEV (reference sequence). CDR3 loop: CASSFWPGAAGYPF. The CDR3 DNA follows: TGTGCCAGCAGTTTTTGGCCAGGGGCCGCTGGCTACCCCTTC.